These T cell receptor beta chains were read from a single sample in a study of identifying expanded T cells in peripheral blood. Measured with immunoSEQ multiplex PCR; TCRdb has only the in-frame clones, and not every one. The sample holds about 100,000 clones, about nine tenths seen once. Sequences were obtained from blood. These receptors were taken from a person between 18 and 69 years old in good health. Both conserved end residues are part of each CDR3. D genes are given only for firm matches. Clone size is given for some rows only: seen once, a few or many times, or a class if the clone is expanded.

abundance,d_gene,len,j_gene,v_gene,CDR3nt,CDR3aa
.,.,14,TRBJ1-6,TRBV5-1,TGCGCCAGTCAAACAGGGCCCACTAATTCACCCCTCCACTTT,CASQTGPTNSPLHF
.,.,12,TRBJ1-1,TRBV19,TGTGCCAGTAGTATACAGGGACGTGAAGCTTTCTTT,CASSIQGREAFF
.,.,13,TRBJ2-3,TRBV6-6,TGTGCCAGCAACCGGGACGACCAGGATACGCAGTATTTT,CASNRDDQDTQYF
.,TRBD1,20,TRBJ1-2,TRBV6-1,TGTGCCAGCAGTGAACCCACAGGGGAGGGTACTACCGATAATTATTATGGCTACACCTTC,CASSEPTGEGTTDNYYGYTF
.,.,12,TRBJ2-5,TRBV19,TGTGCCAGTAGTATAGGGGGAGAGACCCAGTACTTC,CASSIGGETQYF
.,TRBD1,19,TRBJ1-1,TRBV9,TGTGCCAGCAGCGAACAGGGGGCAAATGGGATTGGTTTGAACACTGAAGCTTTCTTT,CASSEQGANGIGLNTEAFF
.,TRBD1,14,TRBJ1-1,TRBV13,TGTGCCAGCAGCTCGATGGACAGGGGGCTAGGAGCTTTCTTT,CASSSMDRGLGAFF
.,.,14,TRBJ2-7,TRBV5-1,TGCGCCAGCAGCTTGGCCAGGGGCTCCTACGAGCAGTACTTC,CASSLARGSYEQYF
.,.,11,TRBJ2-5,TRBV28,TGTGCCAGCAGTTTGAGGGGTCCCCAGTACTTC,CASSLRGPQYF
few,.,14,TRBJ2-5,TRBV7-9,TGTGCCAGCACCAGTCCGGAGGTTAAAGAGACCCAGTACTTC,CASTSPEVKETQYF
.,TRBD1,14,TRBJ1-4,TRBV5-1,TGCGCCAGCAGCACCGGACAGGGGGACGAAAAACTGTTTTTT,CASSTGQGDEKLFF
.,.,14,TRBJ1-2,TRBV6-5,TGTGCCAGCAGCTGGGGACCCGTGGGAAACGGCTACACCTTC,CASSWGPVGNGYTF
few,.,17,TRBJ2-2,TRBV19,TGTGCCAGTAGTACACCTCTATCCGGGACTTCCACCGGGGAGCTGTTTTTT,CASSTPLSGTSTGELFF
.,TRBD1,15,TRBJ1-1,TRBV18,TGTGCCAGCTCACCACCGCAACAGGGGGGCACTGAAGCTTTCTTT,CASSPPQQGGTEAFF
.,TRBD2,16,TRBJ2-1,TRBV5-1,TGCGCCAGCAGCTTGGGGACTAGCGGGGGATACAATGAGCAGTTCTTC,CASSLGTSGGYNEQFF
once,TRBD1,16,TRBJ2-3,TRBV9,TGTGCCAGCAGCCTCGACCAGGGGGCTCCACCAAATACGCAGTATTTT,CASSLDQGAPPNTQYF
few,.,13,TRBJ2-5,TRBV7-6,TGTGCCAGCAGCCGCGGACGGCAAGAGACCCAGTACTTC,CASSRGRQETQYF
.,.,13,TRBJ2-5,TRBV6-1,TGTGCCAGCAGTGATCTAGCGCGGGAGACCCAGTACTTC,CASSDLARETQYF
.,TRBD1,17,TRBJ2-7,TRBV15,TGTGCCACCAGCAGAGATCTGGGACAGGGCTCCACCTACGAGCAGTACTTC,CATSRDLGQGSTYEQYF
.,.,14,TRBJ1-1,TRBV5-4,TGTGCCAGCAGCTTGTATATCGAGGACACTGAAGCTTTCTTT,CASSLYIEDTEAFF
.,TRBD1,13,TRBJ2-7,TRBV19,TGTGCCAGTAGTAAGACAGGGGGCCGGGAGCAGTACTTC,CASSKTGGREQYF
.,.,13,TRBJ1-5,TRBV7-9,TGTGCCAGCAGCCGCGGGGGCAATCAGCCCCAGCATTTT,CASSRGGNQPQHF
.,TRBD1,15,TRBJ2-7,TRBV5-1,TGCGCCAGCAGCTTGGAGGGCAGGGGGCTCTACGAGCAGTACTTC,CASSLEGRGLYEQYF
few,.,13,TRBJ1-1,TRBV11-3,TGTGCCAGCAGCTCCCCTCGGGACCCCCTGACTTTCTTT,CASSSPRDPLTFF
many,.,14,TRBJ1-5,TRBV19,TGTGCCAGTAGTAACAGGGATTACCATCAGCCCCAGCATTTT,CASSNRDYHQPQHF
.,TRBD2,16,TRBJ2-2,TRBV5-1,TGCGCCAGCAGGGGTGGGGACTACGCGAACACCGGGGAGCTGTTTTTT,CASRGGDYANTGELFF
.,.,15,TRBJ2-2,TRBV28,TGTGCCAGCAGTTTATGGGGATTGGGCACCGGGGAGCTGTTTTTT,CASSLWGLGTGELFF
.,.,13,TRBJ2-1,TRBV2,TGTGCCAGCAGTGTAGTCAGGGACAATGAGCAGTTCTTC,CASSVVRDNEQFF
.,TRBD1,18,TRBJ2-6,TRBV15,TGTGCCACCAGCGGAAACAGGGGGCTCGACTCTGGGGCCAACGTCCTGACTTTC,CATSGNRGLDSGANVLTF
.,.,17,TRBJ1-1,TRBV9,TGTGCCAGCAGCGATGAGGAGGGGGAACACATGAACACTGAAGCTTTCTTT,CASSDEEGEHMNTEAFF
.,TRBD2,19,TRBJ2-3,TRBV2,TGTGCCAGCAGTGAAAGTGGCCCGCGGAGCGGGGGGCTCACAGATACGCAGTATTTT,CASSESGPRSGGLTDTQYF
.,.,13,TRBJ1-2,TRBV6-6,TGTGCCAGCAGCTCCGGGGCGCAGGGTGGCTACACCTTC,CASSSGAQGGYTF
.,TRBD1,14,TRBJ2-7,TRBV7-8,TGTGCCAGCAGCTTAGCGACAGGGGACCTCGAGCAGTACTTC,CASSLATGDLEQYF
.,TRBD2,13,TRBJ2-3,TRBV2,TGTGCCAGCAGGACTAGCGGACCAGATACGCAGTATTTT,CASRTSGPDTQYF
.,.,14,TRBJ2-7,TRBV6-1,TGTGCCAGCAGTGGGGAGCCAGCGTTTGGCGAGCAGTACTTC,CASSGEPAFGEQYF
.,TRBD1,16,TRBJ2-1,TRBV4-3,TGCGCCAGCAGCCAAGATCCAGGACAGGGGTTTAGTGAGCAGTTCTTC,CASSQDPGQGFSEQFF
.,.,14,TRBJ2-7,TRBV7-9,TGTGCCAGCAGCCGGACAGAATTAATGTACGAGCAGTACTTC,CASSRTELMYEQYF
.,.,14,TRBJ2-2,TRBV27,TGTGCCAGCAGTGGCGACACGAACACCGGGGAGCTGTTTTTT,CASSGDTNTGELFF
.,TRBD1,12,TRBJ1-4,TRBV19,TGTGCCAGTAGCGGACAGGGTGAAAAACTGTTTTTT,CASSGQGEKLFF
.,.,13,TRBJ1-1,TRBV2,TGTGCCAGCAGAGCCCAACTAAACACTGAAGCTTTCTTT,CASRAQLNTEAFF